This T cell receptor (beta chain) was retrieved from a study of OX40 agonist ivuxolimab in advanced cancers. Profiled with immunoSEQ multiplex PCR; TCRdb holds only in-frame clones, not every one. The sample consists of roughly 92,000 clones, 87% of them appearing once. The germline gives CDR1 SEHNR, CDR2 FQNEAQ (reference sequence). CDR3 length equals 15 residues. V lost 5 bases and J lost 8; bases outside the gene matches: 6. The chain combines TRBV7-9 with TRBJ1-6; the match to TRBD1 covers 10 bases. The clonotype comes from an adult with an advanced solid tumor such as melanoma, head and neck, liver or kidney cancer. Material: CD4+ or CD8+ T cells sorted from blood, obtained in a trial of the OX40 agonist ivuxolimab. The CDR3 nucleotides read TGTGCCAGCAGCCCTGACAGGGGGCCGGATTCACCCCTCCACTTT. Its protein is CASSPDRGPDSPLHF. The full variable domain, in which reference TRBV7-9 and TRBJ1-6 provide the parts outside the CDR3, is DTGVSQNPRHKITKRGQNVTFRCDPISEHNRLYWYRQTLGQGPEFLTYFQNEAQLEKSRLLSDRFSAERPKGSFSTLEIQRTEQGDSAMYLCASSPDRGPDSPLHFGNGTRLTVT.